These 13 T cell receptor beta chains share one sample of origin, sequenced in a study of T cell responses to AZD1222 COVID-19 vaccine. Repertoires were generated with immunoSEQ multiplex PCR, while TCRdb's copy carries only in-frame clones and drops some. The sample shows about 94,000 clones, around 85% of them seen only once. This material consisted of peripheral blood, taken 28 days after the second AZD1222 dose. Receptor source: an adult who received the AZD1222 COVID-19 vaccine.

In DNA, the CDR3 is TGTGCCAGCAGTTTGGTTACGGCGTCAGGCGAGCAGTACTTC. Protein sequence: CASSLVTASGEQYF. The V call is TRBV27, the J call TRBJ2-7; no reliable D call. This CDR3 has 14 amino acids. Trimming pared 3 bases from V and 6 bases from J, leaving 15 bases between. Germline assignment: CDR1 MNHEY and CDR2 SMNVEV (reference sequence).

The gene calls are TRBV2 and TRBJ1-1; perhaps TRBD1 as D (6 bases). The V gene's germline CDR1 is SNHLY and CDR2 FYNNEI. The V gene lost 8 bases and the J gene lost 0 bases, with 10 bases spanning the gap. The CDR3 covers 13 residues. Here the CDR3 DNA reads TGTGCCAGCGGGGGGGCGATGAACACTGAAGCTTTCTTT. Protein product: CASGGAMNTEAFF.

V usage is TRBV7-2 and J usage is TRBJ2-7, with TRBD1 matching 12 bases. Trimming cost V 5 bases and J 9 bases; bases outside gene matches: 11. CDR3 length: 15 amino acids. CDR1 is SGHTA, CDR2 FQGNSA, per germline. CDR3 region: CASSPNRDRGQRQYF. The CDR3 nucleotides read TGTGCCAGCAGCCCAAACCGGGACAGGGGGCAACGGCAGTACTTC.

V gene TRBV28 combines with J gene TRBJ1-5; a weak D match, TRBD1 (5 bases). This CDR3 is 12 amino acids long. The V and J ends lost 6 bases and 9 bases respectively, with 12 bases between them. Germline loops: CDR1 MDHEN, CDR2 SYDVKM. The CDR3, as DNA: TGTGCCAGCAGCCTCCAGGGAGGGCCCCAGCATTTT. Its translation is CASSLQGGPQHF.

This clone was seen a handful of times. The J gene is TRBJ2-5, the V gene TRBV2; 9 bases agree with TRBD2. The germline CDR1 and CDR2 sequences are SNHLY and FYNNEI. J was trimmed by 1 base and V by 5 bases; bases with no gene match: 2. This CDR3 has 14 amino acids. The CDR3 DNA follows: TGTGCCAGCAGTAAGACTAGCGGCCAAGAGACCCAGTACTTC. Translating gives CASSKTSGQETQYF.

This chain uses TRBV6-5 with TRBJ2-1, with 9 nucleotides matching TRBD1. The CDR3 is 15 amino acids. V lost 2 bases and J lost 1; bases outside the gene matches: 0. CDR1 and CDR2 from the germline V gene are MNHEY and SVGAGI. CDR3 amino acids: CASSYDRGSYNEQFF. For the CDR3, the DNA is TGTGCCAGCAGTTACGACAGGGGGTCCTACAATGAGCAGTTCTTC.

The chain couples TRBV13 to TRBJ1-1; D gene uncertain. Trimming removed 3 bases at V and 0 bases at J, with 8 bases between. In germline, CDR1 is PRHDT, CDR2 FYEKMQ (reference sequence). This CDR3 region has 14 residues. Here the CDR3 DNA reads TGTGCCAGCAGCTTCGGACCCGTGAACACTGAAGCTTTCTTT. Translated: CASSFGPVNTEAFF.

The chain joins TRBV5-1 to TRBJ2-1; 12 positions agree with TRBD2. The germline V gene has CDR1 SGHRS and CDR2 YFSETQ. V was clipped by 1 base and J by 6 bases; unmatched bases: 2. The CDR3 is 15 residues long. The CDR3 DNA reads TGCGCCAGCAGCTTGCTAGCGGGGGGGGGCAATGAGCAGTTCTTC. Amino acids: CASSLLAGGGNEQFF.

The chain employs TRBV9 and TRBJ2-3; 9 positions match TRBD2. CDR1 and CDR2 from the germline V gene are SGDLS and YYNGEE. The CDR3 has 15 amino acids. V trimming: 2 bases; J trimming: 5 bases; junction bases outside the gene matches: 6. CDR3 loop: CASSVGGLALDTQYF. DNA for the CDR3: TGTGCCAGCAGCGTTGGGGGACTAGCTTTAGATACGCAGTATTTT.

The chain is built from TRBV11-2 and TRBJ2-7, with a tentative D call TRBD2 (6 bases). Trimming took 5 bases from V and 3 from J, leaving 17 bases between them. Germline V gene lookup returns CDR1 SGHAT and CDR2 FQNNGV. The CDR3 extends over 15 amino acids. CDR3 loop: CASSPTTGTFYEQYF. CDR3 bases: TGTGCCAGCAGCCCAACTACCGGGACTTTCTACGAGCAGTACTTC.

This clone was picked up a small number of times. The chain has TRBV5-4 and TRBJ1-1, with D perhaps matching TRBD1 (6 bases). Trimming stripped 0 bases from V and 7 bases from J, with 13 bases between. This CDR3 has 14 amino acids. Germline V lookup: CDR1 SGHNT, CDR2 YYREEE (reference sequence). The CDR3 DNA sequence: TGTGCCAGCAGCTTGGTCGGGGGGCCGGGTGAAGCTTTCTTT. Translation: CASSLVGGPGEAFF. The variable domain in full, with the rest retrieved from reference TRBV5-4 and TRBJ1-1, is ETGVTQSPTHLIKTRGQQVTLRCSSQSGHNTVSWYQQALGQGPQFIFQYYREEENGRGNFPPRFSGLQFPNYSSELNVNALELDDSALYLCASSLVGGPGEAFFGQGTRLTVV.

This chain uses TRBV15 with TRBJ2-5; 8 bases agree with TRBD2. Germline lookup yields CDR1 LNHNV and CDR2 YYDKDF (reference sequence). The CDR3 loop spans 13 amino acids. Trimming at V came to 5 bases and at J to 7 bases, leaving 6 bases not matched to a gene. The CDR3 DNA follows: TGTGCCACCAGCCCTTCCGGGACTAGGACCCAGTACTTC. Protein: CATSPSGTRTQYF.

V usage is TRBV7-3 and J usage is TRBJ2-2; D gene unclear. The germline V gene has CDR1 SGHTA and CDR2 FQGTGA. This CDR3 contains 17 residues. Trimming took 2 bases from V and 2 from J, leaving 15 bases between them. CDR3 bases: TGTGCCAGCAGCTTATTTTCTGGACCCGATAACACCGGGGAGCTGTTTTTT. Translation gives CASSLFSGPDNTGELFF.